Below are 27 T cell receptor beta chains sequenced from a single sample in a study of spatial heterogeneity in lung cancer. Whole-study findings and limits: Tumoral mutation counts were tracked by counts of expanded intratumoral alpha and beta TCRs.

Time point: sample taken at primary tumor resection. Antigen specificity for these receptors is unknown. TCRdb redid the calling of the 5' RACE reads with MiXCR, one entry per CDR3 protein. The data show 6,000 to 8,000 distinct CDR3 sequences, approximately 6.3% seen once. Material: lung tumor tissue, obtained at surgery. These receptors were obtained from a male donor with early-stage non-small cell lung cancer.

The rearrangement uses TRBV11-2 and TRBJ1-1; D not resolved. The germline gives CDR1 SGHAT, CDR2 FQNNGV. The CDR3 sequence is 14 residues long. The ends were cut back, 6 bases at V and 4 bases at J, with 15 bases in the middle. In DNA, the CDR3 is TGTGCCAGCAGTCGCCCGGGAGTGGCCACTGAAGCTTTCTTT. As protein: CASSRPGVATEAFF.

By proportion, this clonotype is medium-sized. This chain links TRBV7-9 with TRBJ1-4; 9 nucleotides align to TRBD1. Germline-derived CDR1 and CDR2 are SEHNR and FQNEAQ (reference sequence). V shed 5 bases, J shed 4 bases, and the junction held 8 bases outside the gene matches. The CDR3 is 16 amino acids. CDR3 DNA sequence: TGTGCCAGCAGCCCCACCGGACAGGGGATTAATGAAAAACTGTTTTTT. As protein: CASSPTGQGINEKLFF.

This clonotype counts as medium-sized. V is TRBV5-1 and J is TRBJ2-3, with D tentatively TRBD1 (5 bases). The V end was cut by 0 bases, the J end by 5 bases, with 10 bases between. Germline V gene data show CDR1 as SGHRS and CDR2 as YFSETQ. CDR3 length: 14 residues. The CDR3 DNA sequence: TGCGCCAGCAGCTTGGTAGGGGCGCGAGATACGCAGTATTTT. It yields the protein CASSLVGARDTQYF.

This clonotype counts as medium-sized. CDR3 loop: CASSLFGNEQFF. The CDR3 DNA reads as TGTGCCAGCAGTTTATTTGGGAATGAGCAGTTCTTC. The rearrangement links TRBV12-3 or TRBV12-4 to TRBJ2-1; D ambiguous. Trimming cost V 2 bases and J 7 bases, with 6 bases left between them. This CDR3 spans 12 amino acids.

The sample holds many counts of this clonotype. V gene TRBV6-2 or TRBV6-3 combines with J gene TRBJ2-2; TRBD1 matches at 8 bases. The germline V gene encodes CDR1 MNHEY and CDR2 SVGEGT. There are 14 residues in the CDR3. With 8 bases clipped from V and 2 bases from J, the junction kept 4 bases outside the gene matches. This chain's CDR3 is CASGQGVNTGELFF. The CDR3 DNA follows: TGTGCCAGCGGACAGGGTGTTAACACCGGGGAGCTGTTTTTT.

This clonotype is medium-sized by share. In DNA form, the CDR3 reads TGTGCCAGCAGTTACTGGGACAGGGGGCAATCTGGGGAGCTGTTTTTT. Translating gives CASSYWDRGQSGELFF. The V and J genes are TRBV6-2 or TRBV6-3 and TRBJ2-2; 12 bases fit TRBD1. The J segment lost 8 bases and the V segment lost 1 base, leaving 5 bases of the junction unmatched. The CDR3 has 16 residues. CDR1 and CDR2 (germline): MNHEY, SVGEGT.

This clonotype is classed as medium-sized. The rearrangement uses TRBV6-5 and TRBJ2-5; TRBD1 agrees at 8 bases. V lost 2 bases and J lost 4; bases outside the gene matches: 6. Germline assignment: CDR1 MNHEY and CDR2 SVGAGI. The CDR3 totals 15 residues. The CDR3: CASSYGQGAGETQYF. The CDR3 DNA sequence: TGTGCCAGCAGTTACGGCCAGGGGGCGGGAGAGACCCAGTACTTC.

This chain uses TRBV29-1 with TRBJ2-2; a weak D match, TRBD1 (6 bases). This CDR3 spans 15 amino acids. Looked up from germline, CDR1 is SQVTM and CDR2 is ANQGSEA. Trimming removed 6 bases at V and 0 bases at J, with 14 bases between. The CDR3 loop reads CSVMKDSPNTGELFF. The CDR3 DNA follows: TGCAGCGTCATGAAGGACAGCCCGAACACCGGGGAGCTGTTTTTT.

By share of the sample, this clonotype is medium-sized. The CDR3 region is CASSPSGGYTEAFF. The CDR3 DNA sequence: TGTGCCAGCTCACCCTCAGGGGGATACACTGAAGCTTTCTTT. The rearrangement joins TRBV18 to TRBJ1-1; 7 nucleotides align to TRBD1. The CDR3 is made up of 14 amino acids. Germline V CDR1 and CDR2: KGHSH, LQKENI. V lost 3 bases and J lost 3; bases outside the gene matches: 4.

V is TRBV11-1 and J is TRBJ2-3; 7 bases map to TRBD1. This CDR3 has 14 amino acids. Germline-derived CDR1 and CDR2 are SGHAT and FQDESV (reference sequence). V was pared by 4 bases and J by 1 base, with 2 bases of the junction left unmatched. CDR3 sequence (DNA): TGTGCCAGCAGCTACGACAGGGGCACAGATACGCAGTATTTT. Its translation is CASSYDRGTDTQYF.

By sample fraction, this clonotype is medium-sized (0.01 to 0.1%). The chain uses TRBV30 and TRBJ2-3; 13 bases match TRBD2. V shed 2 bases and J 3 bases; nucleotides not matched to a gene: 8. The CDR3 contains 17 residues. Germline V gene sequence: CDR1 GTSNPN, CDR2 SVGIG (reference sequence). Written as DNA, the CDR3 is TGTGCCTGGAGTAAGGGGACTAGCGGGATGAAGACAGATACGCAGTATTTT. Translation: CAWSKGTSGMKTDTQYF.

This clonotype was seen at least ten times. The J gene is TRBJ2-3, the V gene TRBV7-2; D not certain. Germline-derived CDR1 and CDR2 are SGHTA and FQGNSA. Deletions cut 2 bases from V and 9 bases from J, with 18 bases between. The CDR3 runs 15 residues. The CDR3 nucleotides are TGTGCCAGCAGCTTAAACCCAAACCGCCAGGTAACGCAGTATTTT. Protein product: CASSLNPNRQVTQYF.

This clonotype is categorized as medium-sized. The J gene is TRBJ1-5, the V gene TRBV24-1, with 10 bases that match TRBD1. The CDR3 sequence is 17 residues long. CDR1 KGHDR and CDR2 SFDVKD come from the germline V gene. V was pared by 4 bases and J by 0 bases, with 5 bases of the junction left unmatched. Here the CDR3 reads CATSEGGQGHSNQPQHF. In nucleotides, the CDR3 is TGTGCCACCAGTGAGGGGGGACAGGGGCATAGCAATCAGCCCCAGCATTTT.

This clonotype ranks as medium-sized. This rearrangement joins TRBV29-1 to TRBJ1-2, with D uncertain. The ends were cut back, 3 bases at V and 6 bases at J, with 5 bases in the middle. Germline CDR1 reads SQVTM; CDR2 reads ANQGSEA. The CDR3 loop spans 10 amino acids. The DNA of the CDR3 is TGCAGCGTTGAGGCAGATGGCTACACCTTC. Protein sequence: CSVEADGYTF.

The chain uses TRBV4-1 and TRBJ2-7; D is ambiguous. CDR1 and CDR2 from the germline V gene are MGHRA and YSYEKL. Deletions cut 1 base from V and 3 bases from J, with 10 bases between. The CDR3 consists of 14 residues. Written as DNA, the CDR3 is TGCGCCAGCAGCCAAGCGGTCGGTAACTACGAGCAGTACTTC. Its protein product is CASSQAVGNYEQYF.

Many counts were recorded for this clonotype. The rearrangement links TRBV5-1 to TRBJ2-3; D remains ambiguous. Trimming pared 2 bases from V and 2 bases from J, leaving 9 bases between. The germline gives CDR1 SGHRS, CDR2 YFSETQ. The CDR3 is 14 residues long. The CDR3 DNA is TGCGCCAGCAGCTTTGAACCAACCACAGATACGCAGTATTTT. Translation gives CASSFEPTTDTQYF.

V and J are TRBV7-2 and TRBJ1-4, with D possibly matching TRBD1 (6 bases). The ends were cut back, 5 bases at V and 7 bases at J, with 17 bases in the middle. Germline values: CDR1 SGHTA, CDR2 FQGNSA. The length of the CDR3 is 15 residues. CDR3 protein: CASSPGEGGSEKLFF. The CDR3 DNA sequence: TGTGCCAGCAGCCCCGGGGAGGGGGGATCTGAAAAACTGTTTTTT.

The CDR3 DNA reads TGTGCCAGCAGTGTTAGGGGTAACGAGCAGTACTTC. Protein: CASSVRGNEQYF. The chain has TRBV12-3 or TRBV12-4 and TRBJ2-7; D is perhaps TRBD1 (5 bases). The length of the CDR3 is 12 residues. Trimming took off 5 bases at V and 5 bases at J, with 10 bases between the two ends.

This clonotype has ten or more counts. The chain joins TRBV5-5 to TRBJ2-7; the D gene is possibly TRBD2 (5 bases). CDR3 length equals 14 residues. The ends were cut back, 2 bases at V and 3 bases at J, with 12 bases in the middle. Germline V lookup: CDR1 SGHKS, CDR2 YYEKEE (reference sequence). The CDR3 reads CASSFRGRGYEQYF. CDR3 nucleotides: TGTGCCAGCAGCTTTCGAGGGAGAGGCTACGAGCAGTACTTC.

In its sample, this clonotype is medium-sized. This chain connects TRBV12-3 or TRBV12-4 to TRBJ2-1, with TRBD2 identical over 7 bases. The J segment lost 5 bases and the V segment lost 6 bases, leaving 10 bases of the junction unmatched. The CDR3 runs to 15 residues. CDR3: CASSFALGGDNEQFF. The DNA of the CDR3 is TGTGCCAGCAGCTTCGCTTTGGGGGGGGACAATGAGCAGTTCTTC.

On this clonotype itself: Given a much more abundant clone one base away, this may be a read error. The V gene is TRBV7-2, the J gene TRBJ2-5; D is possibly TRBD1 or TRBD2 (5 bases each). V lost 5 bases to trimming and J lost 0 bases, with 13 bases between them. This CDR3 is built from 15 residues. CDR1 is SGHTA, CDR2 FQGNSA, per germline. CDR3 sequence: CASSRREGHQETQYF. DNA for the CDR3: TGTGCCAGCAGCCGCCGTGAGGGGCACCAAGAGACCCAGTACTTC.

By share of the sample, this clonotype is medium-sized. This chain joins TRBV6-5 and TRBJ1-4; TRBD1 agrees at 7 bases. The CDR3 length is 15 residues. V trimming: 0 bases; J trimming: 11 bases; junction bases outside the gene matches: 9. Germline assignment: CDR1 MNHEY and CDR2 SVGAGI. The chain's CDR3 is CASSYSGTAHEKLFF. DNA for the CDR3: TGTGCCAGCAGTTACTCCGGGACAGCCCACGAGAAACTGTTTTTT.

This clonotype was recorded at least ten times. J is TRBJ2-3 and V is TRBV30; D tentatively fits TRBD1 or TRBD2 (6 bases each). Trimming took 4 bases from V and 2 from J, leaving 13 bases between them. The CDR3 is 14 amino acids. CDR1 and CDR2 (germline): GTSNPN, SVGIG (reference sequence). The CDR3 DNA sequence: TGTGCCTGGAAGGGGGGCAGAGTCACAGATACGCAGTATTTT. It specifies CAWKGGRVTDTQYF.

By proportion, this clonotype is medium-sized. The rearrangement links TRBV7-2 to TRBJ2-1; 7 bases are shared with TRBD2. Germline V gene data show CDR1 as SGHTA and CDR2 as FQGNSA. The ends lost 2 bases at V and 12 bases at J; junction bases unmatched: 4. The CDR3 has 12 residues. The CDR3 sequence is CASSLSSGGQFF. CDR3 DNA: TGTGCCAGCAGCTTAAGTTCGGGGGGGCAGTTCTTC.

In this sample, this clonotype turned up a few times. The CDR3: CASIAGTGNTGELFF. The CDR3 bases are TGTGCCAGCATCGCCGGGACAGGGAACACCGGGGAGCTGTTTTTT. The gene calls are TRBV19 and TRBJ2-2; 8 bases match TRBD1. J lost 1 base, V lost 9 bases, and 7 bases had no gene match. The length of the CDR3 is 15 residues. Germline CDR1 LNHDA, CDR2 SQIVND (reference sequence).

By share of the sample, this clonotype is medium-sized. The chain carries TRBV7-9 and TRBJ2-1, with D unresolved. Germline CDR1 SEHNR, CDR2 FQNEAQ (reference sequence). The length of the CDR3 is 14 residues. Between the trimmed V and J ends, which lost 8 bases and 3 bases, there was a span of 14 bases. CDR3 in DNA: TGTGCCAGCGTGAGAGATTTAATCTACAATGAGCAGTTCTTC. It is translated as CASVRDLIYNEQFF.

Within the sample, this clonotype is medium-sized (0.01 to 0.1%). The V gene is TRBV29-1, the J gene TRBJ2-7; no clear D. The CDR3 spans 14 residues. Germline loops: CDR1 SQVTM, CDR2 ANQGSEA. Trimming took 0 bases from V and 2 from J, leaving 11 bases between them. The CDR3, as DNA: TGCAGCGTTGAAGATCGAGACACACCCTACGAGCAGTACTTC. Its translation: CSVEDRDTPYEQYF.